A selection of T cell receptor beta chains follows, all from one sample in a study of blood T cell repertoires in COVID-19. Profiled with immunoSEQ multiplex PCR; TCRdb holds only in-frame clones, not every one. The sample holds 130,000 to 150,000 clones, approximately 80% seen once. The sample was peripheral blood. The receptors here all came from a man aged 55 to 70 with active or convalescent COVID-19. Each CDR3 is given with its conserved first and last residue. Each record gives: CDR3 protein, V gene, J gene.

CDR3: CATRRDRDQPQHF; V: TRBV19; J: TRBJ1-5
CDR3: CASSLSHSGRSYNEQFF; V: TRBV5-5; J: TRBJ2-1
CDR3: CASGTGQVTYEQYF; V: TRBV2; J: TRBJ2-7
CDR3: CASGTGAQTEAFF; V: TRBV7-3; J: TRBJ1-1
CDR3: CASSELRVTGWDSGNTIYF; V: TRBV6-1; J: TRBJ1-3
CDR3: CASSVETGVYGYTF; V: TRBV9; J: TRBJ1-2
CDR3: CASSLGYSYNSPLHF; V: TRBV7-2; J: TRBJ1-6
CDR3: CASSRATTYEQYF; V: TRBV12-3/TRBV12-4; J: TRBJ2-7
CDR3: CASSGQAVYLYGYTF; V: TRBV21-1; J: TRBJ1-2
CDR3: CASSLVGDQPQHF; V: TRBV7-2; J: TRBJ1-5
CDR3: CSVDRGRETQYF; V: TRBV29-1; J: TRBJ2-5
CDR3: CASSLALGSIPSYEQYF; V: TRBV7-9; J: TRBJ2-7
CDR3: CASSLGAEGDRETQYF; V: TRBV5-6; J: TRBJ2-5
CDR3: CASSVQGTDTQYF; V: TRBV9; J: TRBJ2-3
CDR3: CASSGGTGMNTEAFF; V: TRBV7-9; J: TRBJ1-1
CDR3: CASSTKPGLVGHEQFF; V: TRBV9; J: TRBJ2-1
CDR3: CAWSKGDRLNTEAFF; V: TRBV30; J: TRBJ1-1
CDR3: CASSLRREADTQYF; V: TRBV7-9; J: TRBJ2-3
CDR3: CASSLDRYNEQFF; V: TRBV7-3; J: TRBJ2-1
CDR3: CASSESGGSGISGANVLTF; V: TRBV10-2; J: TRBJ2-6
CDR3: CAARSGNQPQHF; V: TRBV10-3; J: TRBJ1-5
CDR3: CASTNPGQGVINYGYTF; V: TRBV27; J: TRBJ1-2
CDR3: CASSVGTGGSTQYF; V: TRBV6-4; J: TRBJ2-3
CDR3: CASSYDPESTDTQYF; V: TRBV6-2/TRBV6-3; J: TRBJ2-3
CDR3: CASSLVGTSGMGGELFF; V: TRBV7-2; J: TRBJ2-2
CDR3: CASSLGAGDYNEQFF; V: TRBV28; J: TRBJ2-1
CDR3: CATSDSGQPQETQYF; V: TRBV24-1; J: TRBJ2-5
CDR3: CASSFTGQGGNQPQHF; V: TRBV7-8; J: TRBJ1-5
CDR3: CASSLDRRGYDGYTF; V: TRBV19; J: TRBJ1-2
CDR3: CASSQAGTGAEKLFF; V: TRBV14; J: TRBJ1-4
CDR3: CASSTGVAGAYNEQFF; V: TRBV5-4; J: TRBJ2-1
CDR3: CASSLSPNQPQHF; V: TRBV4-2; J: TRBJ1-5
CDR3: CASSHLREASGRGEQYF; V: TRBV14; J: TRBJ2-7
CDR3: CASSTWELAGPGYNEQFF; V: TRBV21-1; J: TRBJ2-1
CDR3: CASSQRRGRGSSGNTIYF; V: TRBV3-1/TRBV3-2; J: TRBJ1-3
CDR3: CASTRTGSGEAFF; V: TRBV19; J: TRBJ1-1
CDR3: CASSQGQGKTEAFF; V: TRBV5-1; J: TRBJ1-1
CDR3: CAIYIRDRGAYGYTF; V: TRBV10-3; J: TRBJ1-2
CDR3: CATSDPGQSWGYTF; V: TRBV24-1; J: TRBJ1-2
CDR3: CASSYSARARYEQYF; V: TRBV6-5; J: TRBJ2-7